One sample yielded the 10 T cell receptor beta chains listed below, sequenced in a study of T cells after posttransplantation cyclophosphamide (TCRdb year 2016). Libraries were constructed by the immunoSEQ multiplex PCR assay. The source is immuneACCESS, and TCRdb retained only in-frame sequences with V and J called. Part of the clones is not carried over; for the studies checked, unresolved V genes explain less than half of this, and the remainder is unexplained. Present in this sample are 15,000 to 20,000 clones, 85% of which were seen just once. Of the sample, under 30% is held by the ten largest clones. A control cohort of about a dozen patients who had been given myeloablative marrow transplants with methotrexate plus a calcineurin inhibitor was sampled 1 year after transplant. Sequenced here: PBMCs, sampled after allogeneic stem cell transplant with calcineurin inhibitor and methotrexate. Receptor source: a female patient under 30 who received an allogeneic stem cell transplant from an unrelated donor, was CMV-positive, and had acute and chronic GVHD. Following transplantation, T cells from the graft donor may be among those present.

The gene calls are TRBV28 and TRBJ2-3, with TRBD2 identical over 12 bases. V trimming: 6 bases; J trimming: 9 bases; junction bases outside the gene matches: 7. CDR1 and CDR2 (germline): MDHEN, SYDVKM. The CDR3 is 14 amino acids. CDR3 DNA: TGTGCCAGCAGCACCCCGGGACTAGCGGGCACGCAGTATTTT. Translating it yields CASSTPGLAGTQYF.

The V gene is TRBV18, the J gene TRBJ2-5; 8 bases are a match to TRBD1. Germline CDR1 KGHSH, CDR2 LQKENI. V gave up 1 base and J gave up 1 base; unmatched junction bases: 8. The CDR3 totals 17 residues. CDR3 sequence (DNA): TGTGCCAGCTCACCACTATCACAGGGGGGCTCCCAAGAGACCCAGTACTTC. Residues: CASSPLSQGGSQETQYF.

To note about this clone: Germline and junction disagree at one end, which may indicate a read error. The sample holds other DNA sequences that translate to the same CDR3. This chain connects TRBV4-1 to TRBJ1-1; TRBD1 matches at 12 bases. The CDR3 contains 15 residues. In germline, CDR1 is MGHRA, CDR2 YSYEKL. The CDR3 DNA follows: TGTGCCAGCAGCCAAGAGGGGGACAGGGGGCCCCGAGCTTTCTTT. As protein: CASSQEGDRGPRAFF.

V usage is TRBV7-9 and J usage is TRBJ1-5; D is unclear. V lost 3 bases and J 7 bases, leaving 7 bases between the germline ends. CDR3 size: 12 residues. The V gene's germline CDR1 is SEHNR and CDR2 FQNEAQ (reference sequence). CDR3 bases: TGTGCCAGCAGCTTGAACGGGCAGCCCCAGCATTTT. It specifies CASSLNGQPQHF.

The genes are TRBV10-3 and TRBJ1-3, with 7 bases lining up with TRBD1. V was clipped by 6 bases and J by 2 bases; unmatched bases: 10. Germline loops: CDR1 ENHRY, CDR2 SYGVKD. This CDR3 has 16 residues. CDR3 coding DNA: TGTGCCATCAGCCCACGAACAGGGGAGCCTGGAAACACCATATATTTT. It specifies CAISPRTGEPGNTIYF.

This clone was seen only a few times. The chain couples TRBV29-1 to TRBJ1-2; tentatively, D is TRBD1 (6 bases). Per germline, CDR1 SQVTM and CDR2 ANQGSEA. Trimming took 6 bases from V and 6 from J, leaving 17 bases between them. The CDR3 is made up of 13 amino acids. The CDR3 region has the DNA TGCAGCGTCCTCGTTTGGGGGGGCGATGGCTACACCTTC. Protein: CSVLVWGGDGYTF.

The chain is built from TRBV28 and TRBJ2-5, with 7 bases aligning to TRBD2. The assigned J gene may be wrong: the sequence end matches TRBJ2-7 better. This CDR3 is built from 17 residues. CDR1 and CDR2 (germline): MDHEN, SYDVKM. The CDR3 region is CASSSPLEGTTGYEQYF. DNA for the CDR3: TGTGCCAGCAGTTCCCCACTGGAGGGGACTACGGGGTACGAGCAGTACTTC.

The chain carries TRBV6-1 and TRBJ2-7, with 8 nucleotides matching TRBD1. Per the germline V gene, CDR1 is MNHNS and CDR2 is SASEGT. The length of the CDR3 is 12 residues. V trimming: 5 bases; J trimming: 4 bases; junction bases outside the gene matches: 1. The CDR3 region is CASSTGGYEQYF. The CDR3 DNA reads as TGTGCCAGCAGTACAGGGGGTTACGAGCAGTACTTC.

V and J are TRBV7-9 and TRBJ2-5; 8 nucleotides agree with TRBD2. Trimming cost V 1 base and J 5 bases; bases outside gene matches: 9. The CDR3 length is 16 residues. The germline CDR1 and CDR2 sequences are SEHNR and FQNEAQ (reference sequence). This CDR3 is CASSLGFREGGETQYF. Here the CDR3 DNA reads TGTGCCAGCAGCTTAGGGTTCCGGGAGGGCGGGGAGACCCAGTACTTC.

This chain links TRBV5-1 with TRBJ2-2, with D unclear. The CDR3 totals 15 residues. The germline gives CDR1 SGHRS, CDR2 YFSETQ. Trimming left V 0 bases short and J 5 bases short, with 11 bases between. This chain's CDR3 is CASSLDTRRTGELFF. The CDR3 DNA reads TGCGCCAGCAGCTTGGATACGCGGCGGACCGGGGAGCTGTTTTTT.